Given below is one T cell receptor beta chain in context. Within a library made for alpha chains, this beta chain is off target, and its count is uninformative. Trimming stripped 8 bases from V and 1 base from J, with 12 bases between. CDR3 length equals 13 residues. Germline V gene data show CDR1 as MNHEY and CDR2 as SVGEGT. The time point: sample taken at primary tumor resection. Unsorted whole RNA samples from tumor, nontumor lung or frozen PBMC were sequenced. TCRdb re-called the 5' RACE reads through MiXCR, storing one row per CDR3 protein. The table lists approximately 7,000 distinct CDR3 sequences, roughly 6.1% of them singletons. The data were taken from a study of spatial heterogeneity in lung cancer.

The clonotype originates from a female donor with early-stage non-small cell lung cancer. The chain couples TRBV6-2 or TRBV6-3 to TRBJ2-7; D tentatively reads TRBD1 or TRBD2 (5 bases each). Sequences were derived from normal lung tissue next to the tumor, sampled at surgery. The CDR3 coding sequence is TGTGCCAGCCCAGCAGAGGGGTCCTACGAGCAGTACTTC. It yields the protein CASPAEGSYEQYF.